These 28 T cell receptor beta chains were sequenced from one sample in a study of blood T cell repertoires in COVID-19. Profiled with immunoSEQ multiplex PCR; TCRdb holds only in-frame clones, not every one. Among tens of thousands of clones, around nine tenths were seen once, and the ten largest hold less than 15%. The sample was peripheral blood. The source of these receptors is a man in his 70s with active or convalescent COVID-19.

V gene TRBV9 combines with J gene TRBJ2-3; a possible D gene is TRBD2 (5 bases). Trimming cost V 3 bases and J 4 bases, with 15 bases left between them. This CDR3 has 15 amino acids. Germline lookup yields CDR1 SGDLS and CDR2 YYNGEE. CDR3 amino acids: CASSAHFRGADTQYF. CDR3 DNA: TGTGCCAGCAGCGCTCATTTTCGGGGAGCAGATACGCAGTATTTT. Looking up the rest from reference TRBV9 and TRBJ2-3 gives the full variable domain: DSGVTQTPKHLITATGQRVTLRCSPRSGDLSVYWYQQSLDQGLQFLIQYYNGEERAKGNILERFSAQQFPDLHSELNLSSLELGDSALYFCASSAHFRGADTQYFGPGTRLTVL.

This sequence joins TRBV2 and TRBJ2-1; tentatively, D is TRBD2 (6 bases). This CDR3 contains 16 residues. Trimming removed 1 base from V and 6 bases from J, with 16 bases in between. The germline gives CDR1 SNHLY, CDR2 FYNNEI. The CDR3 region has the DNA TGTGCCAGCAGTGAAGAACGGGGGACCTCTGGCAATGAGCAGTTCTTC. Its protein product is CASSEERGTSGNEQFF.

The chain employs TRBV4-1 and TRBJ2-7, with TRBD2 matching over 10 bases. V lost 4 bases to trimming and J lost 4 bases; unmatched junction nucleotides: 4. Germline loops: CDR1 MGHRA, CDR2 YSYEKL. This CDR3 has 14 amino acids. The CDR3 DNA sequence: TGCGCCAGCAGCCTAGCGGGGGGATCATACGAGCAGTACTTC. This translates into CASSLAGGSYEQYF.

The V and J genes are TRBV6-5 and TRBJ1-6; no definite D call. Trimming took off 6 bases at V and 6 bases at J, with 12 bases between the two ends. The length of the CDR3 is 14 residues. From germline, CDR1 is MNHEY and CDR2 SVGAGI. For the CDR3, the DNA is TGTGCCAGCAGCACCGGGATGGTTAATTCACCCCTCCACTTT. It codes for CASSTGMVNSPLHF.

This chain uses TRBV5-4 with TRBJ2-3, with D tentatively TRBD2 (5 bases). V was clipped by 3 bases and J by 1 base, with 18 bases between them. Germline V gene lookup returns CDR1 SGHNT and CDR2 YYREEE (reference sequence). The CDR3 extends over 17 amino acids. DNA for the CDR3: TGTGCCAGCAGCTCAACTCGAACGGGGTTGCGCACAGATACGCAGTATTTT. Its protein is CASSSTRTGLRTDTQYF.

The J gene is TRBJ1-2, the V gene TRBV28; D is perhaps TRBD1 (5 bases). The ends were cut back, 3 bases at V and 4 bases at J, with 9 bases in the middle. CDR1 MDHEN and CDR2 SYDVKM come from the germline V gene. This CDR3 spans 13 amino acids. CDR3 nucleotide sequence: TGTGCCAGCAGTTTGTACAGGTTCTATGGCTACACCTTC. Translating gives CASSLYRFYGYTF.

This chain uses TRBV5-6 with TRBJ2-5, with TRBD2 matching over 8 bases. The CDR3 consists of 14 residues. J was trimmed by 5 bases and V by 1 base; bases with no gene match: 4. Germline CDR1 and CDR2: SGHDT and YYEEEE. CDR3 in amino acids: CASSLRGGRETQYF. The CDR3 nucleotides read TGTGCCAGCAGCTTGCGGGGGGGCCGGGAGACCCAGTACTTC.

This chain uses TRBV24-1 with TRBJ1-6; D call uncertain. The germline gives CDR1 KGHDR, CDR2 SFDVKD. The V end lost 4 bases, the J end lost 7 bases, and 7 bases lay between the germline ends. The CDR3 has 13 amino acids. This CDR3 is CATSERGNSPLHF. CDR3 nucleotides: TGTGCCACCAGTGAAAGAGGGAATTCACCCCTCCACTTT.

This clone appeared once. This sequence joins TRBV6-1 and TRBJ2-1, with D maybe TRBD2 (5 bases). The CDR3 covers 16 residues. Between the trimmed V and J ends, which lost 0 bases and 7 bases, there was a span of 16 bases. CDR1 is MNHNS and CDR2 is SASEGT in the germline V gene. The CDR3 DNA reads TGTGCCAGCAGTGAAGCGTACCGGCCCCCGGGGAATGAGCAGTTCTTC. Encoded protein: CASSEAYRPPGNEQFF.

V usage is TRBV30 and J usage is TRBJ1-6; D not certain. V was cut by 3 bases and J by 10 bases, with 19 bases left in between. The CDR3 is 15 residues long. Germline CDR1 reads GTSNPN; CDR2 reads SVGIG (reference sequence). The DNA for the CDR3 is TGTGCCTGGAGCGCCCTACTCGGGTCTGGGTCACCCCTCCACTTT. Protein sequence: CAWSALLGSGSPLHF.

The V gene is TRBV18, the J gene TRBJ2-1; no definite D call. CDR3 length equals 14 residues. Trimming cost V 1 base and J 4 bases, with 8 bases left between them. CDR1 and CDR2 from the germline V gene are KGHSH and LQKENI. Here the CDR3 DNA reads TGTGCCAGCTCACCACATTCCCAGTACAATGAGCAGTTCTTC. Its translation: CASSPHSQYNEQFF. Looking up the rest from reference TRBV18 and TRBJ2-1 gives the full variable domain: NAGVMQNPRHLVRRRGQEARLRCSPMKGHSHVYWYRQLPEEGLKFMVYLQKENIIDESGMPKERFSAEFPKEGPSILRIQQVVRGDSAAYFCASSPHSQYNEQFFGPGTRLTVL.

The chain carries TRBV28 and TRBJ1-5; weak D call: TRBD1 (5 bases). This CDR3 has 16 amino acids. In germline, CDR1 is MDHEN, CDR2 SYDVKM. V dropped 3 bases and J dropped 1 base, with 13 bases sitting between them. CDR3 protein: CASSFWGTGSNQPQHF. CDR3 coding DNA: TGTGCCAGCAGTTTTTGGGGGACTGGGAGCAATCAGCCCCAGCATTTT. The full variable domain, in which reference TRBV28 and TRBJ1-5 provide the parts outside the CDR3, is DVKVTQSSRYLVKRTGEKVFLECVQDMDHENMFWYRQDPGLGLRLIYFSYDVKMKEKGDIPEGYSVSREKKERFSLILESASTNQTSMYLCASSFWGTGSNQPQHFGDGTRLSIL.

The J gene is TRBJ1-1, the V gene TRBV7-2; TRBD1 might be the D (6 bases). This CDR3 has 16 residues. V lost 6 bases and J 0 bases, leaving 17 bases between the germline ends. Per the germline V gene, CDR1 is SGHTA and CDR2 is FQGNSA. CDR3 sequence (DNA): TGTGCCAGCAGGCCAAGGACCCAGGGGATGAACACTGAAGCTTTCTTT. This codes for CASRPRTQGMNTEAFF.

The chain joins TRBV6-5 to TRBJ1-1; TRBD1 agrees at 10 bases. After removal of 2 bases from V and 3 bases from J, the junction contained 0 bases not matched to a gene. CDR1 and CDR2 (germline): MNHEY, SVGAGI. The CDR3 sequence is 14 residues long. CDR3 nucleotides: TGTGCCAGCAGTTACGGACAGGGGGACACTGAAGCTTTCTTT. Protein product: CASSYGQGDTEAFF.

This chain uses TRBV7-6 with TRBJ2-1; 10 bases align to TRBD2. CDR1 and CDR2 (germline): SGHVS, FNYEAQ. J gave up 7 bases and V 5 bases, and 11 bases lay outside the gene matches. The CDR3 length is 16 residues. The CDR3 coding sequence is TGTGCCAGCAGCCCTCTACTAGCGGGGAATGGGAATGAGCAGTTCTTC. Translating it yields CASSPLLAGNGNEQFF. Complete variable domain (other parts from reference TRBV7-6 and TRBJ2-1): GAGVSQSPRYKVTKRGQDVALRCDPISGHVSLYWYRQALGQGPEFLTYFNYEAQQDKSGLPNDRFSAERPEGSISTLTIQRTEQRDSAMYRCASSPLLAGNGNEQFFGPGTRLTVL.

The chain's CDR3 is CASSKVGGTGELFF. Written as DNA, the CDR3 is TGTGCCAGCAGCAAGGTAGGGGGCACCGGGGAGCTGTTTTTT. The chain carries TRBV21-1 and TRBJ2-2; the table calls TRBD1, which could not be checked here. TRBV21-1 is recorded as a pseudogene. The CDR3 is made up of 14 amino acids.

CDR3 bases: TGTGCCAGTAGTACTGGGACAGTCTATGGCTACACCTTC. Translating it yields CASSTGTVYGYTF. This sequence joins TRBV19 and TRBJ1-2; TRBD1 aligns across 7 bases. Germline V gene data show CDR1 as LNHDA and CDR2 as SQIVND (reference sequence). CDR3 length equals 13 residues. V lost 4 bases to trimming and J lost 4 bases; unmatched junction nucleotides: 3.

CDR3 amino acids: CASSREAGTQEAFF. In nucleotides, the CDR3 is TGCGCCAGCAGCAGAGAGGCCGGGACTCAAGAAGCTTTCTTT. The chain employs TRBV5-1 and TRBJ1-1, with a tentative D call TRBD1 (5 bases). Germline CDR1 is SGHRS and CDR2 is YFSETQ. V was shortened by 4 bases and J by 8 bases, with 18 bases between the two germline ends. The CDR3 runs to 14 residues.

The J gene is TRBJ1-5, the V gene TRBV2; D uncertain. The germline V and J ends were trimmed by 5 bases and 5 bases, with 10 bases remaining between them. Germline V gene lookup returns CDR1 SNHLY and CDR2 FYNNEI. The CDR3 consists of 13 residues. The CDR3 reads CASSIDADQPQHF. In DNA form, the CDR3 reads TGTGCCAGCAGTATAGATGCGGATCAGCCCCAGCATTTT. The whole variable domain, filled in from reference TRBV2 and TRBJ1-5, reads EPEVTQTPSHQVTQMGQEVILRCVPISNHLYFYWYRQILGQKVEFLVSFYNNEISEKSEIFDDQFSVERPDGSNFTLKIRSTKLEDSAMYFCASSIDADQPQHFGDGTRLSIL.

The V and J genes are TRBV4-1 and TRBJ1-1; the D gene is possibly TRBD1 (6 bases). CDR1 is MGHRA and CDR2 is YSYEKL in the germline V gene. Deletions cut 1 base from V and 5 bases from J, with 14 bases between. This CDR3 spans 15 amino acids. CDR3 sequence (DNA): TGCGCCAGCAGCCAAGGTCAGGGGTCCTTGACTGAAGCTTTCTTT. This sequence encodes CASSQGQGSLTEAFF.

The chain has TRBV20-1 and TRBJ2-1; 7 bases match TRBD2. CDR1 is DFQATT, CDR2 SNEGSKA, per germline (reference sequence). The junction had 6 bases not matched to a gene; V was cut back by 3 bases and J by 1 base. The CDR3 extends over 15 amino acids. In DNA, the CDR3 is TGCAGTGCTAGTCTTGCGGGGGTATCCTACAATGAGCAGTTCTTC. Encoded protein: CSASLAGVSYNEQFF.

CDR3 loop: CASSYPSYGYTF. The CDR3 nucleotides read TGTGCCAGCAGTTACCCCAGCTATGGCTACACCTTC. The chain recombines TRBV6-2 or TRBV6-3 with TRBJ1-2; D uncertain. Germline V gene sequence: CDR1 MNHEY, CDR2 SVGEGT. Trimming removed 2 bases at V and 4 bases at J, with 5 bases between. This CDR3 contains 12 residues.

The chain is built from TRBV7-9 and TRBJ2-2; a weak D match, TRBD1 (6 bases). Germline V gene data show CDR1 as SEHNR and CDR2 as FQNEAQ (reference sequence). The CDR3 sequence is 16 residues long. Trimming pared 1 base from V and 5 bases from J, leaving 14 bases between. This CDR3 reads CASSLDYSTGTGELFF. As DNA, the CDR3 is TGTGCCAGCAGCTTAGACTATTCAACAGGGACCGGGGAGCTGTTTTTT.

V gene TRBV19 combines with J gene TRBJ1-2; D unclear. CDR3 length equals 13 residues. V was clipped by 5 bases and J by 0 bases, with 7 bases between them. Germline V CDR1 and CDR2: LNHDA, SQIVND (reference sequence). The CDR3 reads CASSSTANYGYTF. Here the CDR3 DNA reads TGTGCCAGTAGTTCTACAGCTAACTATGGCTACACCTTC. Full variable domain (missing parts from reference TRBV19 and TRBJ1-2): DGGITQSPKYLFRKEGQNVTLSCEQNLNHDAMYWYRQDPGQGLRLIYYSQIVNDFQKGDIAEGYSVSREKKESFPLTVTSAQKNPTAFYLCASSSTANYGYTFGSGTRLTVV.

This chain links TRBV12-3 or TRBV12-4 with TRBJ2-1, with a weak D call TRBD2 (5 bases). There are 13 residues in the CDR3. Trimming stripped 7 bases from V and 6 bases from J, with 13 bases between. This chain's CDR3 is CASNPGVSNEQFF. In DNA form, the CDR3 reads TGTGCCAGCAATCCCGGGGTGAGCAATGAGCAGTTCTTC.

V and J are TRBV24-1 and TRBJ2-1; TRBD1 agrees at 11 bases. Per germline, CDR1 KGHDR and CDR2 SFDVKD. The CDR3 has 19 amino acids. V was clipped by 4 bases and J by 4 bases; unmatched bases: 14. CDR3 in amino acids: CATSEQGQGVGRVYNEQFF. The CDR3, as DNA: TGTGCCACCAGTGAGCAGGGACAGGGGGTGGGTAGGGTGTACAATGAGCAGTTCTTC.

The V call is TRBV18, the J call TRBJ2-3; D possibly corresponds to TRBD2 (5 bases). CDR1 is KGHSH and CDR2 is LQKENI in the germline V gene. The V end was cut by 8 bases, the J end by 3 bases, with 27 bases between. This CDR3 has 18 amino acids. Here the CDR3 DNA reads TGTGCCAGCACAAAAGATCGGATACTAGGGTTACCGACAGATACGCAGTATTTT. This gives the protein CASTKDRILGLPTDTQYF.

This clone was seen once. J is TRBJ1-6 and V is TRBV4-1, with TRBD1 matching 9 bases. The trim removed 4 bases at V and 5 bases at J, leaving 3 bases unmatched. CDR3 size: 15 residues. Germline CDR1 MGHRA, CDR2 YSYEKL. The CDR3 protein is CASSLRDRDNSPLHF. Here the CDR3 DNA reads TGCGCCAGCAGCCTCCGGGACAGGGATAATTCACCCCTCCACTTT.